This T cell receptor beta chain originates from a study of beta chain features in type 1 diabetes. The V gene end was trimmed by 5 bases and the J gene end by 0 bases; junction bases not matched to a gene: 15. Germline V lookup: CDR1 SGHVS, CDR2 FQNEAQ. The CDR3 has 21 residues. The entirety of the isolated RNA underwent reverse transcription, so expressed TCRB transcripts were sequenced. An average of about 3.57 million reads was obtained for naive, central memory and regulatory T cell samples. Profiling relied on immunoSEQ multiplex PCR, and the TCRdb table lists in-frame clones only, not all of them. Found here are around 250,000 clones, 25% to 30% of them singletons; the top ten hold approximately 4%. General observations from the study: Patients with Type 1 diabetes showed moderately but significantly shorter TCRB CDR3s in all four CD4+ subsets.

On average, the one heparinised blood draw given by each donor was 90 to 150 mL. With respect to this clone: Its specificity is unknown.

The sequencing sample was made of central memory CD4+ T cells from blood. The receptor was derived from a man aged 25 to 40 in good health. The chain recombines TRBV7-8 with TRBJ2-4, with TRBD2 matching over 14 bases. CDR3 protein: CASSRREMGTSGGLAKNIQYF. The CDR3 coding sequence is TGTGCCAGCAGCCGCCGCGAAATGGGGACTAGCGGGGGATTAGCCAAAAACATTCAGTACTTC.